Following are 28 T cell receptor beta chains from one sample sequenced in a study of T cell responses to AZD1222 COVID-19 vaccine. TCRdb's table, derived via immunoSEQ multiplex PCR, lists solely in-frame clones and lacks some. The table has 120,000 or so clones, 92% seen once; the top ten hold 13% to 15%. The sample was peripheral blood, taken on day 0 of AZD1222 vaccination. The receptor source for this set is an adult in good health.

The table lists this clone with a count of one. V usage is TRBV6-2 or TRBV6-3 and J usage is TRBJ2-3; perhaps TRBD2 as D (5 bases). V was pared by 6 bases and J by 2 bases, with 21 bases between. The CDR3 has 17 residues. CDR1 and CDR2 (germline): MNHEY, SVGEGT. The CDR3 sequence is CASSTPDSIRTTDTQYF. In DNA form, the CDR3 reads TGTGCCAGCAGCACCCCGGACTCTATACGAACCACAGATACGCAGTATTTT.

The chain carries TRBV5-1 and TRBJ2-1; D is uncertain. CDR1 and CDR2 from the germline V gene are SGHRS and YFSETQ. The V end lost 0 bases, the J end lost 3 bases, and 10 bases lay between the germline ends. This CDR3 has 15 residues. The CDR3, as DNA: TGCGCCAGCAGCTTGGTGGCTGACCTCTACAATGAGCAGTTCTTC. It translates to CASSLVADLYNEQFF.

The chain is built from TRBV5-1 and TRBJ1-4; D is unresolved. Germline CDR1 and CDR2: SGHRS and YFSETQ. Trimming stripped 2 bases from V and 0 bases from J, with 5 bases between. The CDR3 is 14 amino acids. The DNA of the CDR3 is TGCGCCAGCAGCTTTTCTACAACTAATGAAAAACTGTTTTTT. Protein product: CASSFSTTNEKLFF. Full variable domain (remainder filled in from reference TRBV5-1 and TRBJ1-4): KAGVTQTPRYLIKTRGQQVTLSCSPISGHRSVSWYQQTPGQGLQFLFEYFSETQRNKGNFPGRFSGRQFSNSRSEMNVSTLELGDSALYLCASSFSTTNEKLFFGSGTQLSVL.

This clone was counted once. In nucleotides, the CDR3 is TGTGCCAGTTGTTTAGGGGGGACCGGGGAGCTGTTTTTT. This gives the protein CASCLGGTGELFF. The chain carries TRBV19 and TRBJ2-2; D is tentatively TRBD1 or TRBD2 (6 bases each). The CDR3 loop spans 13 amino acids. V was pared by 8 bases and J by 5 bases, with 12 bases between. The germline V gene has CDR1 LNHDA and CDR2 SQIVND (reference sequence).

The rearrangement uses TRBV6-2 or TRBV6-3 and TRBJ2-5; TRBD2 might be the D (5 bases). The CDR3 extends over 18 amino acids. V was shortened by 2 bases and J by 3 bases, with 22 bases between the two germline ends. Looked up from germline, CDR1 is MNHEY and CDR2 is SVGEGT. CDR3 coding DNA: TGTGCCAGCAGTTACCCTCTAGCCACCCTGGGGATCGAAGAGACCCAGTACTTC. It yields the protein CASSYPLATLGIEETQYF.

This clone has more than one count but fewer than ten. The genes are TRBV4-1 and TRBJ2-2; 8 positions agree with TRBD1. The length of the CDR3 is 15 residues. Germline lookup yields CDR1 MGHRA and CDR2 YSYEKL. Germline trimming cut 3 bases from V and 8 bases from J; bases unmatched to any gene: 8. The CDR3 is CASSQYGQGRGELFF. CDR3 coding DNA: TGCGCCAGCAGCCAGTACGGACAGGGCAGGGGGGAGCTGTTTTTT.

This CDR3 reads CASSLGLAGANEQYF. The CDR3 DNA reads as TGTGCCAGCAGCTTGGGTCTAGCGGGAGCCAACGAGCAGTACTTC. V and J are TRBV5-4 and TRBJ2-7; 10 bases map to TRBD2. Germline V gene lookup returns CDR1 SGHNT and CDR2 YYREEE (reference sequence). V lost 0 bases, J lost 5 bases, and 5 bases stayed unmatched. This CDR3 is 15 amino acids long.

The V call is TRBV27, the J call TRBJ1-6, with D perhaps matching TRBD1 (6 bases). V dropped 8 bases and J dropped 6 bases, with 14 bases sitting between them. Germline-derived CDR1 and CDR2 are MNHEY and SMNVEV (reference sequence). The CDR3 runs to 14 residues. The CDR3 DNA reads as TGTGCCAGCCAGCCCAGGACAGTTAATTCACCCCTCCACTTT. It encodes CASQPRTVNSPLHF.

This clone appeared a single time. J is TRBJ1-6 and V is TRBV4-3; TRBD1 agrees at 7 bases. CDR3 size: 14 residues. V trimming: 0 bases; J trimming: 9 bases; junction bases outside the gene matches: 2. The germline gives CDR1 LGHNA, CDR2 YSLEER. CDR3 sequence reads: CASSQDRGSSPLHF. CDR3 DNA sequence: TGCGCCAGCAGCCAAGACAGGGGGAGTTCACCCCTCCACTTT.

This chain connects TRBV7-9 to TRBJ2-2; D perhaps matches TRBD1 (6 bases). Germline values: CDR1 SEHNR, CDR2 FQNEAQ (reference sequence). The CDR3 is made up of 15 amino acids. Trimming removed 0 bases at V and 7 bases at J, with 12 bases between. The CDR3: CASSLAVQGDGELFF. CDR3 sequence (DNA): TGTGCCAGCAGCTTAGCGGTACAGGGCGACGGGGAGCTGTTTTTT.

This chain uses TRBV27 with TRBJ1-5; no reliable D call. The CDR3 contains 15 residues. Germline values: CDR1 MNHEY, CDR2 SMNVEV (reference sequence). Trimming shortened V by 5 bases and J by 5 bases, and 16 bases separated the two germline ends. CDR3 in amino acids: CASSPTNPFDQPQHF. The CDR3 DNA follows: TGTGCCAGCAGTCCAACAAACCCCTTTGATCAGCCCCAGCATTTT.

This rearrangement joins TRBV5-1 to TRBJ2-2, with D perhaps being TRBD1 or TRBD2 (5 bases each). Germline V lookup: CDR1 SGHRS, CDR2 YFSETQ. Trimming took 3 bases from V and 3 from J, leaving 15 bases between them. The length of the CDR3 is 16 residues. Written as DNA, the CDR3 is TGCGCCAGCAGCTCCCGGGACGTACTATACACCGGGGAGCTGTTTTTT. As protein: CASSSRDVLYTGELFF.

This chain uses TRBV4-1 with TRBJ1-1, with D tentatively TRBD1 (5 bases). CDR3 length equals 15 residues. Germline lookup yields CDR1 MGHRA and CDR2 YSYEKL. Trimming removed 0 bases from V and 4 bases from J, with 12 bases in between. Written as DNA, the CDR3 is TGCGCCAGCAGCCAAGATGCGGGGCTTGGCACTGAAGCTTTCTTT. Amino acid sequence: CASSQDAGLGTEAFF.

This chain links TRBV5-5 with TRBJ1-4; D not certain. Germline V gene data show CDR1 as SGHKS and CDR2 as YYEKEE (reference sequence). This CDR3 has 14 amino acids. V was cut by 2 bases and J by 6 bases, with 11 bases left in between. CDR3 loop: CASSLGSLDEKLFF. CDR3 DNA sequence: TGTGCCAGCAGCTTAGGCAGTTTGGATGAAAAACTGTTTTTT.

This chain uses TRBV2 with TRBJ1-1; 7 bases agree with TRBD1. The CDR3 totals 13 residues. Unmatched junction bases numbered 8, after V lost 8 bases and J lost 5 bases. CDR1 is SNHLY, CDR2 FYNNEI, per germline. The CDR3 region has the DNA TGTGCCAGCGGAGGGGGCTCGAGGACTGAAGCTTTCTTT. Translated: CASGGGSRTEAFF.

This chain connects TRBV20-1 to TRBJ2-5; no clear D gene. Germline V gene sequence: CDR1 DFQATT, CDR2 SNEGSKA (reference sequence). This CDR3 is 11 amino acids long. Trimming removed 4 bases from V and 5 bases from J, with 8 bases in between. Here the CDR3 reads CSANVRETQYF. CDR3 bases: TGCAGTGCTAATGTGCGGGAGACCCAGTACTTC.

This chain uses TRBV30 with TRBJ2-7; the D is unclear. Germline V gives CDR1 GTSNPN, CDR2 SVGIG (reference sequence). The V and J ends lost 2 bases and 4 bases respectively, with 9 bases between them. The CDR3 is 12 amino acids. The CDR3 coding sequence is TGTGCCTGGAGTCCCGCCTATTACGAGCAGTACTTC. It translates to CAWSPAYYEQYF.

The J gene is TRBJ2-1, the V gene TRBV28, with 11 bases matching TRBD2. Per germline, CDR1 MDHEN and CDR2 SYDVKM. This CDR3 is built from 16 residues. Germline trimming cut 3 bases from V and 7 bases from J; bases unmatched to any gene: 8. The DNA of the CDR3 is TGTGCCAGCAGTTTCTTTTATAGCGGGAGGGCAAATGAGCAGTTCTTC. It specifies CASSFFYSGRANEQFF.

Note on this clone: This same CDR3 is encoded by further DNA sequences in the sample. This chain links TRBV6-5 with TRBJ2-3; possible D gene TRBD1, 5 bases. Germline lookup yields CDR1 MNHEY and CDR2 SVGAGI. V was pared by 5 bases and J by 2 bases, with 14 bases between. The CDR3 runs 15 residues. The CDR3 here is CASSPRDRDTDTQYF. CDR3 bases: TGTGCCAGCAGTCCCCGTGACAGAGACACAGATACGCAGTATTTT.

The V gene is TRBV20-1, the J gene TRBJ2-6; 9 bases are shared with TRBD1. The CDR3 has 18 residues. Unmatched junction bases numbered 9, after V lost 3 bases and J lost 0 bases. Germline CDR1 is DFQATT and CDR2 is SNEGSKA (reference sequence). For the CDR3, the DNA is TGCAGTGCTAGTTATCTGGGACAGGGCAGCTCTGGGGCCAACGTCCTGACTTTC. This codes for CSASYLGQGSSGANVLTF.

V and J are TRBV9 and TRBJ1-1; D remains unclear. The germline V gene has CDR1 SGDLS and CDR2 YYNGEE. The CDR3 is 14 amino acids. The V and J ends lost 4 bases and 1 base respectively, with 11 bases between them. CDR3 sequence reads: CASSPGVENTEAFF. CDR3 in DNA: TGTGCCAGCAGCCCCGGTGTAGAGAACACTGAAGCTTTCTTT.

The chain links TRBV11-2 to TRBJ2-7, with D possibly matching TRBD2 (5 bases). The CDR3 covers 14 residues. CDR1 and CDR2 (germline): SGHAT, FQNNGV. The germline V and J ends were trimmed by 8 bases and 2 bases, with 16 bases remaining between them. This chain's CDR3 is CASQPGTGAYEQYF. CDR3 in DNA: TGTGCCAGCCAGCCAGGTACCGGGGCCTACGAGCAGTACTTC.

The rearrangement links TRBV6-5 to TRBJ2-7; 8 positions agree with TRBD2. CDR1 and CDR2 from the germline V gene are MNHEY and SVGAGI. Unmatched junction bases numbered 8, after V lost 6 bases and J lost 4 bases. This CDR3 contains 14 residues. CDR3 in amino acids: CASSVTSAGYEQYF. The DNA for the CDR3 is TGTGCCAGCAGCGTGACTAGCGCCGGATACGAGCAGTACTTC.

V and J are TRBV12-3 or TRBV12-4 and TRBJ2-7; no definite D call. The CDR3 contains 12 residues. V lost 2 bases and J 5 bases, leaving 7 bases between the germline ends. Here the CDR3 reads CASSLHSNEQYF. The CDR3 bases are TGTGCCAGCAGTTTACATTCTAACGAGCAGTACTTC.

J is TRBJ1-1 and V is TRBV5-1; tentative D call: TRBD1 (5 bases). Germline values: CDR1 SGHRS, CDR2 YFSETQ. V gave up 0 bases and J gave up 3 bases, with 15 bases separating them. This CDR3 has 16 residues. CDR3 in amino acids: CASSLGGAGGDTEAFF. The CDR3, as DNA: TGCGCCAGCAGCTTGGGCGGCGCGGGGGGGGACACTGAAGCTTTCTTT.

This chain links TRBV6-5 with TRBJ2-5; D not certain. The germline V gene has CDR1 MNHEY and CDR2 SVGAGI. V was trimmed by 5 bases and J by 0 bases, leaving 1 base between them. The CDR3 spans 11 residues. CDR3: CASSHQETQYF. The CDR3 DNA sequence: TGTGCCAGCAGTCACCAAGAGACCCAGTACTTC.

V and J are TRBV13 and TRBJ2-3; possibly TRBD2 for D (6 bases). The germline gives CDR1 PRHDT, CDR2 FYEKMQ (reference sequence). V lost 5 bases and J lost 1, with 13 bases in between. CDR3 size: 15 residues. This CDR3 is CASSPRLVGTDTQYF. The CDR3 DNA follows: TGTGCCAGCAGCCCCCGACTAGTGGGCACAGATACGCAGTATTTT.

V gene TRBV7-2 combines with J gene TRBJ2-7; no definite D call. The CDR3 has 15 amino acids. V gave up 0 bases and J gave up 2 bases, with 11 bases separating them. The V gene's germline CDR1 is SGHTA and CDR2 FQGNSA. Written as DNA, the CDR3 is TGTGCCAGCAGCTTAGCGTCGGGCGGTACCTACGAGCAGTACTTC. Amino acids: CASSLASGGTYEQYF.